These 11 T cell receptor beta chains came from one sample sequenced in a study of shared clonotypes between healthy human individuals. Clones were sequenced by immunoSEQ multiplex PCR, and TCRdb holds only the in-frame ones, with some missing. Counted here are roughly 2,300,000 clones, 85% to 95% occurring once; the ten biggest clones make up more than 0.35%. The sequencing sample was made of naive CD4+ T cells from PBMCs. Stated subset: CD45RA+ positively selected. The receptors shown here come from a man younger than 30 in good health. Some clones in this sample may be carry-over from other donors' samples.

As concerns this clone: Other DNA sequences in the same sample also yield this CDR3. V usage is TRBV7-2 and J usage is TRBJ2-1, with 10 positions matching TRBD2. Germline trimming cut 5 bases from V and 4 bases from J; bases unmatched to any gene: 5. The germline gives CDR1 SGHTA, CDR2 FQGNSA. This CDR3 is 15 amino acids long. The CDR3 DNA is TGTGCCAGCAGCCCCCGGACTAGCGGTTACAATGAGCAGTTCTTC. As protein: CASSPRTSGYNEQFF. The full variable domain, in which reference TRBV7-2 and TRBJ2-1 provide the parts outside the CDR3, is GAGVSQSPSNKVTEKGKDVELRCDPISGHTALYWYRQSLGQGLEFLIYFQGNSAPDKSGLPSDRFSAERTGGSVSTLTIQRTQQEDSAVYLCASSPRTSGYNEQFFGPGTRLTVL.

The chain joins TRBV11-2 to TRBJ1-3; the D is unclear. The CDR3 consists of 15 residues. CDR1 is SGHAT, CDR2 FQNNGV, per germline. V dropped 0 bases and J dropped 2 bases, with 8 bases sitting between them. The CDR3 coding sequence is TGTGCCAGCAGCTTAGATCGAAGGGCTGGAAACACCATATATTTT. It codes for CASSLDRRAGNTIYF.

The V call is TRBV19, the J call TRBJ1-5; TRBD1 is a possible D gene (6 bases). Germline V gene data show CDR1 as LNHDA and CDR2 as SQIVND (reference sequence). The CDR3 length is 15 residues. The V and J ends lost 5 bases and 4 bases respectively, with 15 bases between them. The CDR3 bases are TGTGCCAGTAGTGTGTACAGGGATGGGAATCAGCCCCAGCATTTT. Protein: CASSVYRDGNQPQHF.

The V and J genes are TRBV29-1 and TRBJ2-3; D remains ambiguous. Germline V gene sequence: CDR1 SQVTM, CDR2 ANQGSEA. This CDR3 region has 11 residues. V lost 6 bases to trimming and J lost 0 bases, with 4 bases between them. In DNA form, the CDR3 reads TGCAGCGTGGTTAGCACAGATACGCAGTATTTT. Translation: CSVVSTDTQYF.

The chain uses TRBV7-9 and TRBJ2-7; possibly TRBD2 for D (7 bases). Germline loops: CDR1 SEHNR, CDR2 FQNEAQ (reference sequence). The CDR3 covers 15 residues. V lost 4 bases, J lost 0 bases, and 13 bases lay in between. CDR3 DNA: TGTGCCAGCAGCTGGGGGGGCTCTAGCTCCTACGAGCAGTACTTC. It codes for CASSWGGSSSYEQYF.

Comment on this clone: Other nucleotide sequences from this sample produce the same CDR3. The J gene is TRBJ2-1, the V gene TRBV5-1; D remains ambiguous. CDR1 is SGHRS and CDR2 is YFSETQ in the germline V gene. CDR3 size: 14 residues. The V end was cut by 0 bases, the J end by 2 bases, with 6 bases between. CDR3 coding DNA: TGCGCCAGCAGCTTGGGTAGCACCTACAATGAGCAGTTCTTC. Encoded protein: CASSLGSTYNEQFF.

This clone has only one observation. The genes are TRBV28 and TRBJ1-2; a possible D gene is TRBD1 (5 bases). The germline CDR1 and CDR2 sequences are MDHEN and SYDVKM. The CDR3 runs 15 residues. Trimming stripped 3 bases from V and 3 bases from J, with 14 bases between. This CDR3 reads CASSLSGAAYYGYTF. The CDR3 DNA is TGTGCCAGCAGTTTGTCTGGGGCCGCTTACTATGGCTACACCTTC.

This chain connects TRBV4-1 to TRBJ1-2, with no clear D. Germline lookup yields CDR1 MGHRA and CDR2 YSYEKL. V lost 2 bases to trimming and J lost 11 bases, with 9 bases between them. CDR3 length equals 11 residues. The CDR3 DNA follows: TGCGCCAGCAGCCAATCAGGAGGTTACACCTTC. Amino acid sequence: CASSQSGGYTF.

The chain carries TRBV5-1 and TRBJ2-7, with D unclear. Trimming left V 0 bases short and J 6 bases short, with 10 bases between. Germline loops: CDR1 SGHRS, CDR2 YFSETQ. The CDR3 consists of 13 residues. The CDR3 bases are TGCGCCAGCAGCTTGGACGGCTTTCTCGAGCAGTACTTC. Its translation: CASSLDGFLEQYF.

CDR3 sequence: CASRDRHNEQFF. CDR3 DNA sequence: TGTGCCAGCAGAGACCGCCACAATGAGCAGTTCTTC. The chain uses TRBV6-5 and TRBJ2-1; D is ambiguous. Germline V gene sequence: CDR1 MNHEY, CDR2 SVGAGI. The CDR3 has 12 amino acids. Trimming shortened V by 6 bases and J by 5 bases, and 8 bases separated the two germline ends.

The chain recombines TRBV6-6 with TRBJ2-3; no clear D. Germline CDR1 MNHNY, CDR2 SVGAGI (reference sequence). This CDR3 spans 15 amino acids. The V end was cut by 0 bases, the J end by 1 base, with 8 bases between. The CDR3 here is CASSYSKTRTDTQYF. In nucleotides, the CDR3 is TGTGCCAGCAGTTACTCGAAGACTCGCACAGATACGCAGTATTTT.